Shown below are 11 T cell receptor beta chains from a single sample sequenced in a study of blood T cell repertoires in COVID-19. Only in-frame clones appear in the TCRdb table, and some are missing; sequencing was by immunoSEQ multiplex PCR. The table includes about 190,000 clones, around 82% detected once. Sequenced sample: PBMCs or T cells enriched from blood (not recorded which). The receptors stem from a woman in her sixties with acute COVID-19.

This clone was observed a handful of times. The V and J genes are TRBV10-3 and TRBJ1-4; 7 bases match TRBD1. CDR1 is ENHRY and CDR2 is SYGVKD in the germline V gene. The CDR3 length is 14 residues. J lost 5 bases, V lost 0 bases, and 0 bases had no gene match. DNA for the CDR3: TGTGCCATCAGTGAGTCGACAGGGAATGAAAAACTGTTTTTT. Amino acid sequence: CAISESTGNEKLFF.

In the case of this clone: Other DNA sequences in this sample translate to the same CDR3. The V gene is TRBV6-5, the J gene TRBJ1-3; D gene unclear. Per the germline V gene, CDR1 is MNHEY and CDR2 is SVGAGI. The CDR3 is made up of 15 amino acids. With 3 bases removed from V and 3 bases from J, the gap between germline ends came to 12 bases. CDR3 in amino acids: CASSYSRGHGNTIYF. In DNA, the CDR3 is TGTGCCAGCAGTTATAGTCGTGGTCATGGAAACACCATATATTTT.

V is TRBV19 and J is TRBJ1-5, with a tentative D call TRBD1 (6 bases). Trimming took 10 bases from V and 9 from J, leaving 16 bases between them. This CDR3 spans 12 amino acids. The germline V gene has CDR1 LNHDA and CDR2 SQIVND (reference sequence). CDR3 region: CAIGTYGPPQHF. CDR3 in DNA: TGTGCCATTGGGACATACGGCCCGCCCCAGCATTTT.

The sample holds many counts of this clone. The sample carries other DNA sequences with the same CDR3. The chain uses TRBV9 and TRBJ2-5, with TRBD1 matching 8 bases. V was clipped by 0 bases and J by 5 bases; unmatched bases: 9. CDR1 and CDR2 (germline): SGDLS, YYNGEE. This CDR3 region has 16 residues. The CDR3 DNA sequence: TGTGCCAGCAGCGTAGAGGGAGGAACAGGGGGGGAGACCCAGTACTTC. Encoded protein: CASSVEGGTGGETQYF.

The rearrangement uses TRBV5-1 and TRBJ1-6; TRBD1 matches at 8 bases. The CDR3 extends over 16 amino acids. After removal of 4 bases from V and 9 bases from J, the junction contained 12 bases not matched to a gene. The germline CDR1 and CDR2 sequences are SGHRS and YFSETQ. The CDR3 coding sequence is TGCGCCAGCAGCCCACCAGGGGGCAGAATCGGTTCACCCCTCCACTTT. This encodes CASSPPGGRIGSPLHF.

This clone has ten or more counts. The CDR3 region has the DNA TGTGCCAGCAGCCGGGACAGCAGGAGCTCCTACGAGCAGTACGTC. It is translated as CASSRDSRSSYEQYV. V gene TRBV11-2 combines with J gene TRBJ2-7; TRBD1 aligns across 7 bases. Germline loops: CDR1 SGHAT, CDR2 FQNNGV. V lost 5 bases to trimming and J lost 0 bases; unmatched junction nucleotides: 7. The CDR3 covers 15 residues.

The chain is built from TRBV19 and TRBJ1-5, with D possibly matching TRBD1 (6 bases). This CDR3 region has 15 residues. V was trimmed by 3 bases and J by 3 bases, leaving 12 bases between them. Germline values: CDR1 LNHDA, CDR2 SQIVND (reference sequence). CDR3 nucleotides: TGTGCCAGTAGTATCGGGACAATAAACAATCAGCCCCAGCATTTT. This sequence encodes CASSIGTINNQPQHF.

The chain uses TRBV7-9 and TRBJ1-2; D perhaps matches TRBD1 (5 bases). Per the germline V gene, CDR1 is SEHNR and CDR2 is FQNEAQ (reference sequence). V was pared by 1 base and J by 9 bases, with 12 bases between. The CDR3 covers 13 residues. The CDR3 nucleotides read TGTGCCAGCAGCTTAGGGACAACCAATAGCTACACCTTC. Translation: CASSLGTTNSYTF.

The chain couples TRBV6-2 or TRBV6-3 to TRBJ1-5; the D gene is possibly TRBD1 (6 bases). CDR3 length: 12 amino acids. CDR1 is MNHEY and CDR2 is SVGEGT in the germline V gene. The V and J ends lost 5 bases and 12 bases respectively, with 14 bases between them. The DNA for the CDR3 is TGTGCCAGCAGTCCCCGGGACAATTTCCAGCATTTT. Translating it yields CASSPRDNFQHF.

The CDR3 protein is CASSDAGLKTQYF. DNA for the CDR3: TGTGCCAGCAGTGACGCAGGTTTAAAGACCCAGTACTTC. This chain links TRBV6-4 with TRBJ2-5; the D is unclear. This CDR3 contains 13 residues. V gave up 2 bases and J gave up 6 bases, with 10 bases separating them. Germline loops: CDR1 MRHNA, CDR2 SNTAGT.

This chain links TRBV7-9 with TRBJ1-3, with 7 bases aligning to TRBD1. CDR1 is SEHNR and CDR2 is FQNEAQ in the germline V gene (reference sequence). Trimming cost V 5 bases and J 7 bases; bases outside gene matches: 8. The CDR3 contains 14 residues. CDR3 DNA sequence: TGTGCCAGCAGCCCAGGGGCACAGGGGAACACCATATATTTT. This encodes CASSPGAQGNTIYF.